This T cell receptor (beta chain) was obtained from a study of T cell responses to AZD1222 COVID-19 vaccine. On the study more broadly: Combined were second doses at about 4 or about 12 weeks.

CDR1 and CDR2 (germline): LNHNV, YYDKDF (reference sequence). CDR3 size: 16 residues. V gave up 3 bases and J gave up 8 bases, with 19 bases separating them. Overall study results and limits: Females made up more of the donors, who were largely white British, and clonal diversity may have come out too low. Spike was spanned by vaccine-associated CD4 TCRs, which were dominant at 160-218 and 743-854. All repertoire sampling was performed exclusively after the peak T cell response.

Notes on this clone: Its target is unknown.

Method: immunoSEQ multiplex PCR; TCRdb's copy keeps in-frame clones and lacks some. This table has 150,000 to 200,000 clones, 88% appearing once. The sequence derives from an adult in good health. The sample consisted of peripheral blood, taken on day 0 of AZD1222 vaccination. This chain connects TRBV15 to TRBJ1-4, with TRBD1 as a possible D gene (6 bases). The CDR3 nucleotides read TGTGCCACCAGCAGCCCCAGCTGGGGGCAGGGGGAAAAACTGTTTTTT. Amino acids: CATSSPSWGQGEKLFF.